Listed below are T cell receptor beta chains from one sample, sequenced in a study of shared clonotypes between healthy human individuals. Assay: immunoSEQ multiplex PCR; the TCRdb copy retains only in-frame clones and omits some. The sample consists of almost 750,000 clones, over 60% of them appearing once. The sequencing sample was made of memory CD4+ T cells sorted from blood. The receptors originated from a woman in her twenties or thirties in good health. The CDR3 runs from the conserved cysteine through the conserved F or W. A D gene is named only where the DNA matches it firmly. Clone sizes are given selectively: once, few, many, or a class where the clone is expanded.

14 TRBD2 TRBJ2-7 . TRBV6-6 TGTGCCAGCAGACCAGCGGGAGGGCCCGGCGAGCAGTACTTC CASRPAGGPGEQYF
20 TRBD1 TRBJ2-3 . TRBV10-1 TGCGCCAGCAGTAGCCCCCCGGGACAGGGGCGGAGAGGCTATACAGATACGCAGTATTTT CASSSPPGQGRRGYTDTQYF
14 . TRBJ2-7 . TRBV28 TGTGCCAGCAGTTTATCCTTCAGATTCTACGAGCAGTACTTC CASSLSFRFYEQYF
14 . TRBJ2-7 . TRBV5-1 TGCGCCAGCAGCTTGTCAGGGAAGACCTACGAGCAGTACTTC CASSLSGKTYEQYF
15 . TRBJ1-5 . TRBV28 TGTGCCAGCAGTTTAAGCGGCAGGTTGTGGTGGCCCCAGCATTTT CASSLSGRLWWPQHF
12 . TRBJ2-1 . TRBV7-2 TGTGCCAGCAGCTTAGGGAGACATGAGCAGTTCTTC CASSLGRHEQFF
15 TRBD2 TRBJ2-7 . TRBV7-9 TGTGCCAGCAGCCCCGGAGGGACTAGGGACTCGGAGCAGTACTTC CASSPGGTRDSEQYF
14 . TRBJ2-7 few TRBV9 TGTGCCAGCAGCCCCCGACAGAGCTCCTACGAGCAGTACTTC CASSPRQSSYEQYF
15 . TRBJ1-1 few TRBV2 TGTGCCAGCAGTGTCATGGGGGCAGAGAACACTGAAGCTTTCTTT CASSVMGAENTEAFF
15 TRBD2 TRBJ2-5 . TRBV9 TGTGCCAGCAGCGTGACTAGCGGGCTCCAAGAGACCCAGTACTTC CASSVTSGLQETQYF
15 . TRBJ1-1 . TRBV29-1 TGCAGCGTACATCAGGGTTGGGGGGCGGCCACTGAAGCTTTCTTT CSVHQGWGAATEAFF
15 . TRBJ2-7 . TRBV28 TGTGCCAGCTTCCCCGGACATGAGAGCTCCTACGAGCAGTACTTC CASFPGHESSYEQYF
20 TRBD1 TRBJ2-2 . TRBV7-6 TGTGCCAGCTCCACCGGATCCGGACAGGGGGCAATAGGCGACGCCGGGGAGCTGTTTTTT CASSTGSGQGAIGDAGELFF
16 . TRBJ2-2 few TRBV19 TGTGCCAGTAGGGCCCAGACAGGATCGGGCACCGGGGAGCTGTTTTTT CASRAQTGSGTGELFF
16 TRBD1 TRBJ1-5 . TRBV19 TGTGCCAGTAGTGGGGGGACAGGGTATAGCAATCAGCCCCAGCATTTT CASSGGTGYSNQPQHF
15 . TRBJ1-5 . TRBV7-8 TGTGCCAGCAGTCTACGGGGGGGCGCGGGTCAGCCCCAGCATTTT CASSLRGGAGQPQHF
13 . TRBJ1-5 few TRBV2 TGTGCCAGCAGCCAGGGGATGTATCAGCCCCAGCATTTT CASSQGMYQPQHF
18 . TRBJ2-3 few TRBV14 TGTGCCAGCAGCCAAGAAGAGGTCCTGACGACCTCTACAGATACGCAGTATTTT CASSQEEVLTTSTDTQYF
12 . TRBJ1-4 . TRBV6-6 TGTGCCAGCAGAAACCCAGGGGAAAAACTGTTTTTT CASRNPGEKLFF
15 . TRBJ2-1 . TRBV5-1 TGCGCCAGCAGCTTGATGGGTTTGGCCTACAATGAGCAGTTCTTC CASSLMGLAYNEQFF
14 . TRBJ1-1 few TRBV19 TGTGCCAGTAGTATAGGAAGGGTGAACACTGAAGCTTTCTTT CASSIGRVNTEAFF
14 TRBD2 TRBJ2-1 . TRBV6-5 TGTGCCAGCAGTTACGGGACTAGCGGAGGAAAGCAGTTCTTC CASSYGTSGGKQFF
15 . TRBJ1-1 . TRBV27 TGTGCCAGCAGTCTACAACCTTCCGCTTTCACTGAAGCTTTCTTT CASSLQPSAFTEAFF
15 TRBD2 TRBJ2-1 . TRBV18 TGTGCCAGCTCACTCCAAGCGGGAGGGCCAGCGGAGCAGTTCTTC CASSLQAGGPAEQFF
15 . TRBJ1-4 . TRBV4-2 TGTGCCAGCAGCCAAGACTCCTCTCATAATGAAAAACTGTTTTTT CASSQDSSHNEKLFF
15 . TRBJ2-1 few TRBV29-1 TGCAGCGTTAAGGCGACTAGGGGCTCCTACAATGAGCAGTTCTTC CSVKATRGSYNEQFF
18 . TRBJ2-6 . TRBV19 TGTGCCAGTAGTGGAACTTGGAAATCACAAAGTCGGGCCAACGTCCTGACTTTC CASSGTWKSQSRANVLTF
16 TRBD2 TRBJ2-5 few TRBV10-3 TGTGCCACCGCAAGTCTAGCGGGAGCAGGGTCCGAGACCCAGTACTTC CATASLAGAGSETQYF